These T cell receptor beta chains were read from a single sample in a study of blood T cell repertoires in COVID-19. Generated by immunoSEQ multiplex PCR, the TCRdb table keeps only in-frame clones and is missing some. The table lists 250,000 to 350,000 clones, around nine tenths of them singletons, with around 10% in the top ten. The sample consisted of peripheral blood. The receptors here all came from a woman aged 25 to 39 with COVID-19, enrolled during active disease. Both conserved end residues are part of each CDR3. The D gene is left open where the match is weak. Some rows mark clone size as missing; the rest say once, few, many or name a class of expanded clone.

V gene	D gene	clone size	J gene	CDR3 protein	CDR3 DNA
TRBV18	TRBD1	-	TRBJ1-6	CASSGQGAGTNSPLHF	TGTGCCAGCTCAGGACAGGGGGCCGGGACCAATTCACCCCTCCACTTT
TRBV5-1	-	-	TRBJ1-1	CASSFEASNTEAFF	TGCGCCAGCAGCTTTGAGGCTTCGAACACTGAAGCTTTCTTT
TRBV4-1	TRBD2	-	TRBJ2-5	CASSQERLAGDLSQETQYF	TGCGCCAGCAGCCAAGAACGTCTAGCGGGAGACCTTTCCCAAGAGACCCAGTACTTC
TRBV3-1/TRBV3-2	-	-	TRBJ1-3	CASSQVPRGAGNTIYF	TGTGCCAGCAGCCAAGTTCCCCGAGGCGCTGGAAACACCATATATTTT
TRBV2	-	-	TRBJ1-5	CASSEMTDIQPQHF	TGTGCCAGCAGTGAAATGACAGATATACAGCCCCAGCATTTT
TRBV9	TRBD2	-	TRBJ2-1	CASSVGGSEGEQFF	TGTGCCAGCAGCGTAGGCGGGAGTGAGGGTGAGCAGTTCTTC
TRBV9	TRBD2	-	TRBJ2-3	CASSVAASGSTDTQYF	TGTGCCAGCAGCGTAGCGGCTAGCGGCAGCACAGATACGCAGTATTTT
TRBV4-1	-	-	TRBJ2-7	CASSQDFRPYEQYF	TGCGCCAGCAGCCAAGATTTCAGGCCCTACGAGCAGTACTTC
TRBV7-9	-	-	TRBJ1-2	CASSLDPRNYGYTF	TGTGCCAGCAGCTTAGACCCCCGGAACTATGGCTACACCTTC
TRBV28	-	-	TRBJ2-2	CASSLSQNTGELFF	TGTGCCAGCAGTTTAAGCCAGAACACCGGGGAGCTGTTTTTT
TRBV29-1	TRBD1	-	TRBJ1-5	CSVGQGGWDQPQHF	TGCAGCGTTGGGCAGGGGGGATGGGACCAGCCCCAGCATTTT
TRBV7-9	-	once	TRBJ2-4	CASAGRVNIQYF	TGTGCCAGCGCGGGGCGGGTAAACATTCAGTACTTC
TRBV15	-	-	TRBJ1-1	CATSRDSGGPEAFF	TGTGCCACCAGCAGAGATAGCGGCGGCCCTGAAGCTTTCTTT
TRBV4-2	TRBD1	-	TRBJ1-6	CASSPRTGANSPLHF	TGTGCCAGCAGCCCGCGGACAGGCGCTAATTCACCCCTCCACTTT
TRBV5-4	-	many	TRBJ1-2	CASSLWGSPDVYGYTF	TGTGCCAGCAGCTTGTGGGGCAGCCCCGATGTCTATGGCTACACCTTC
TRBV15	-	once	TRBJ2-1	CATSRDPFNEQFF	TGTGCCACCAGCAGAGACCCGTTCAATGAGCAGTTCTTC
TRBV12-3/TRBV12-4	-	-	TRBJ1-1	CASKWTANTEAFF	TGTGCCAGCAAATGGACAGCCAACACTGAAGCTTTCTTT
TRBV10-2	-	-	TRBJ1-5	CASSEGQNNQPQHF	TGCGCCAGCAGTGAGGGGCAAAACAATCAGCCCCAGCATTTT
TRBV5-1	-	-	TRBJ1-1	CASSLGRVTEAFF	TGCGCCAGCAGCCTGGGACGGGTCACTGAAGCTTTCTTT
TRBV7-3	-	-	TRBJ2-1	CASSPRVQGLTRNNEQFF	TGTGCCAGCAGCCCTAGGGTCCAGGGACTGACTAGAAACAATGAGCAGTTCTTC
TRBV30	TRBD2	-	TRBJ2-7	CAWTRLAGGEQYF	TGTGCCTGGACCCGGCTAGCGGGAGGCGAGCAGTACTTC
TRBV19	-	-	TRBJ1-5	CASSIGRHINQPQHF	TGTGCCAGTAGTATCGGCAGGCATATCAATCAGCCCCAGCATTTT
TRBV2	TRBD2	-	TRBJ2-1	CASSYEGTSGRIEQFF	TGTGCCAGCAGCTATGAGGGGACTAGCGGGAGAATTGAGCAGTTCTTC
TRBV3-1/TRBV3-2	-	-	TRBJ2-3	CASSHIDTQYF	TGTGCCAGCAGCCACATAGATACGCAGTATTTT
TRBV30	-	-	TRBJ1-1	CAWSGAWGVRAEAFF	TGTGCCTGGAGTGGGGCATGGGGGGTGAGAGCTGAAGCTTTCTTT
TRBV30	TRBD1	-	TRBJ1-2	CARIDGRGEITNYGYTF	TGTGCCCGGATTGATGGCAGGGGGGAGATAACTAACTATGGCTACACCTTC
TRBV28	TRBD1	once	TRBJ1-6	CASSFVHGQGGHNSPLHF	TGTGCCAGCAGTTTCGTCCATGGCCAAGGGGGCCATAATTCACCCCTCCACTTT
TRBV28	-	-	TRBJ1-4	CASSLSRSAGGEKLFF	TGTGCCAGCAGTTTATCAAGGTCGGCAGGTGGTGAAAAACTGTTTTTT
TRBV5-1	TRBD1	-	TRBJ2-5	CASSLAGTGTETQYF	TGCGCCAGCAGCTTGGCGGGGACAGGGACTGAGACCCAGTACTTC
TRBV6-6	-	-	TRBJ1-5	CASSRQARLSSNQPQHF	TGTGCCAGCAGTCGACAGGCCCGACTAAGCAGCAATCAGCCCCAGCATTTT
TRBV24-1	TRBD1	-	TRBJ2-7	CATSDPATGGYEQYF	TGTGCCACCAGTGATCCCGCGACAGGGGGCTACGAGCAGTACTTC
TRBV6-2/TRBV6-3	-	once	TRBJ1-5	CASSAEWGGRNNQPQHF	TGTGCCAGCAGCGCGGAGTGGGGGGGCCGAAACAATCAGCCCCAGCATTTT
TRBV4-1	TRBD2	-	TRBJ2-1	CASRSTSGVAYNEQFF	TGCGCCAGCAGGTCGACTAGCGGGGTGGCCTACAATGAGCAGTTCTTC
TRBV18	-	-	TRBJ2-7	CASSPGGDRWYF	TGTGCCAGCTCACCAGGGGGGGACAGGTGGTACTTC
TRBV7-8	-	few	TRBJ1-6	CASSPTPRGPYNSPLHF	TGTGCCAGCAGCCCCACCCCGCGGGGGCCGTATAATTCACCCCTCCACTTT